This T cell receptor beta chain was recovered during a study of beta chain features in type 1 diabetes. Points from the study as a whole: Within each of all four CD4+ subsets, Type 1 diabetes patients had TCRB CDR3s that were moderately but significantly shorter.

The whole isolated RNA underwent reverse transcription, so sequencing captured expressed TCRB transcripts. Generated by immunoSEQ multiplex PCR, the TCRdb table keeps only in-frame clones and is missing some. The sample lists about half a million clones; about 32% were seen once. Only a few counts were recorded for this clone. Antigen: not known. The CDR3 covers 11 residues. Germline-derived CDR1 and CDR2 are SGHVS and FQNEAQ. The V and J ends lost 4 bases and 7 bases respectively, with 8 bases between them. The TCR comes from a man between 18 and 29 years old in good health. The sequenced sample was naive CD4+ T cells from blood. This sequence joins TRBV7-8 and TRBJ2-7; D remains ambiguous. The CDR3 sequence: CASSSFREQYF. In DNA form, the CDR3 reads TGTGCCAGCAGCTCCTTCAGGGAGCAGTACTTC.